This is a list of T cell receptor beta chains from one sample in a study of post-analysis software for immune sequencing data. TCRdb reanalysed the PCR reads using MiXCR and keeps one entry per CDR3 protein. Seen here are roughly 620,000 distinct CDR3 sequences, around 47% observed once, and the top ten hold 1.7%. The sample comprised blood. All receptors derive from a girl aged 5 to 17 with multiple sclerosis. Both conserved end residues are part of each CDR3. The D gene is left open where the match is weak.

V gene: TRBV5-1; D gene: .; J gene: TRBJ1-1; CDR3 protein: CASSLEPRAEAFF
V gene: TRBV5-1; D gene: .; J gene: TRBJ2-3; CDR3 protein: CASSSGGSGSTDTQYF
V gene: TRBV12-3/TRBV12-4; D gene: TRBD1; J gene: TRBJ2-7; CDR3 protein: CASARDREHYEQYF
V gene: TRBV18; D gene: .; J gene: TRBJ2-3; CDR3 protein: CASSPNQPRRGTDTQYF
V gene: TRBV4-1; D gene: TRBD1; J gene: TRBJ1-1; CDR3 protein: CASSPGQGSTEAFF
V gene: TRBV21-1; D gene: .; J gene: TRBJ2-5; CDR3 protein: CASSATGGPLFQETQYF
V gene: TRBV5-1; D gene: TRBD2; J gene: .; CDR3 protein: CASSPSSTSGSYEQYF
V gene: TRBV27; D gene: .; J gene: TRBJ2-7; CDR3 protein: CASFKGRGGGAYEQYF
V gene: TRBV27; D gene: .; J gene: TRBJ2-1; CDR3 protein: CASSLRQGRGEQFF
V gene: TRBV7-2; D gene: .; J gene: TRBJ1-1; CDR3 protein: CASSLGLLNTEAFF
V gene: TRBV9; D gene: TRBD1; J gene: TRBJ1-1; CDR3 protein: CASSVTLYTGTGVTEAFF
V gene: TRBV11-3; D gene: TRBD2; J gene: TRBJ2-1; CDR3 protein: CASSLAQRLAVENQNNEQFF
V gene: TRBV5-1; D gene: TRBD1; J gene: TRBJ2-5; CDR3 protein: CASSSIGTGGLQETQYF
V gene: TRBV6-6; D gene: TRBD1; J gene: TRBJ1-1; CDR3 protein: CASSYSQGGAFF
V gene: TRBV20-1; D gene: .; J gene: TRBJ2-7; CDR3 protein: CSARDIGYYEQYF
V gene: TRBV7-8; D gene: TRBD1; J gene: TRBJ2-7; CDR3 protein: CASLGQGITYEQYF
V gene: TRBV7-2; D gene: .; J gene: TRBJ2-5; CDR3 protein: CASSPLGGTQYF
V gene: TRBV29-1; D gene: TRBD1; J gene: TRBJ2-5; CDR3 protein: CSGDRALGETQYF
V gene: TRBV7-2; D gene: TRBD2; J gene: TRBJ2-1; CDR3 protein: CASSPSGTSSYNEQFF
V gene: TRBV9; D gene: .; J gene: TRBJ2-7; CDR3 protein: CASSVEVNSYEQYF
V gene: TRBV13; D gene: TRBD2; J gene: TRBJ2-1; CDR3 protein: CASKRTSGLTSQFF
V gene: TRBV5-5; D gene: .; J gene: TRBJ2-7; CDR3 protein: CASSLYRASNEQYF